This is a list of T cell receptor beta chains from one sample in a study of identifying expanded T cells in peripheral blood. Assay: immunoSEQ multiplex PCR; the TCRdb copy retains only in-frame clones and omits some. The table includes approximately 110,000 clones, around 90% detected once. The sequenced sample was blood. The source of these receptors is a person aged 18 to 75 in good health. CDR3s include the opening cysteine and the closing phenylalanine or tryptophan. Each record gives: CDR3 DNA, CDR3 protein, clone size, V gene, J gene, D gene. A D gene is named only where the DNA matches it firmly. The listing skips clone size in some rows; elsewhere it reads once, few, many or a size class.

CDR3 DNA: TGTGCCAGCAGCTTAGGGGTCTCTGGGGCCAACGTCCTGACTTTC; CDR3 protein: CASSLGVSGANVLTF; clone size: NA; V gene: TRBV7-2; J gene: TRBJ2-6; D gene: NA
CDR3 DNA: TGCGCCAGCAGCCCTAGCGGGAGGAGTGATGAGCAGTTCTTC; CDR3 protein: CASSPSGRSDEQFF; clone size: NA; V gene: TRBV5-1; J gene: TRBJ2-1; D gene: TRBD2
CDR3 DNA: TGTGCCAGCAGCGTAGGTAGCGGGGGGACAGAGACCCAGTACTTC; CDR3 protein: CASSVGSGGTETQYF; clone size: once; V gene: TRBV9; J gene: TRBJ2-5; D gene: TRBD2
CDR3 DNA: TGTGCCAGCTCACCAGGCAGCTTGAACACTGAAGCTTTCTTT; CDR3 protein: CASSPGSLNTEAFF; clone size: NA; V gene: TRBV18; J gene: TRBJ1-1; D gene: NA
CDR3 DNA: TGTGCCAGCAGCTTAACCGGGACCACAGATACGCAGTATTTT; CDR3 protein: CASSLTGTTDTQYF; clone size: few; V gene: TRBV7-2; J gene: TRBJ2-3; D gene: NA
CDR3 DNA: TGCGCCAGCAGTGAGTCGACAGTCTTGAACACTGAAGCTTTCTTT; CDR3 protein: CASSESTVLNTEAFF; clone size: NA; V gene: TRBV10-2; J gene: TRBJ1-1; D gene: NA
CDR3 DNA: TGTGCCAGCAGCTTTGAGGGTGGTAGTGGCTATGGCTACACCTTC; CDR3 protein: CASSFEGGSGYGYTF; clone size: few; V gene: TRBV7-9; J gene: TRBJ1-2; D gene: NA
CDR3 DNA: TGCGCCAGCAGCCAAGTCTCTAGGGGCCAGGCAGATACGCAGTATTTT; CDR3 protein: CASSQVSRGQADTQYF; clone size: NA; V gene: TRBV4-1; J gene: TRBJ2-3; D gene: NA
CDR3 DNA: TGTGCCAGCAGCTTAGCGACAGGTCCCTACGAGCAGTACTTC; CDR3 protein: CASSLATGPYEQYF; clone size: NA; V gene: TRBV7-2; J gene: TRBJ2-7; D gene: NA
CDR3 DNA: TGTGCCAGCAGCTCTGACTCCCCCTATAATTCACCCCTCCACTTT; CDR3 protein: CASSSDSPYNSPLHF; clone size: NA; V gene: TRBV7-8; J gene: TRBJ1-6; D gene: NA
CDR3 DNA: TGTGCCAGCAGCCCCTACAGGGTCTCTCCCCCAAATCAGCCCCAGCATTTT; CDR3 protein: CASSPYRVSPPNQPQHF; clone size: NA; V gene: TRBV7-3; J gene: TRBJ1-5; D gene: NA
CDR3 DNA: TGTGCCAGCAGCCAACTAGGCAATTATTACAATGAGCAGTTCTTC; CDR3 protein: CASSQLGNYYNEQFF; clone size: NA; V gene: TRBV7-9; J gene: TRBJ2-1; D gene: NA
CDR3 DNA: TGTGCCAGCCAGACGATCGGGAAGCTTGAAAAACTGTTTTTT; CDR3 protein: CASQTIGKLEKLFF; clone size: NA; V gene: TRBV27; J gene: TRBJ1-4; D gene: NA
CDR3 DNA: TGTGCCAGCTCACCGGACAGTAATGAAAAACTGTTTTTT; CDR3 protein: CASSPDSNEKLFF; clone size: NA; V gene: TRBV18; J gene: TRBJ1-4; D gene: NA
CDR3 DNA: TGTGCCAGCAGATCGAATTCAGGGTTTAGGGAGCAGTACTTC; CDR3 protein: CASRSNSGFREQYF; clone size: NA; V gene: TRBV5-4; J gene: TRBJ2-7; D gene: NA
CDR3 DNA: TGTGCCAGTACGTGGGGGAGGGAGTCCTACAATGAGCAGTTCTTC; CDR3 protein: CASTWGRESYNEQFF; clone size: NA; V gene: TRBV19; J gene: TRBJ2-1; D gene: TRBD2
CDR3 DNA: TGTGCCAGCAGTGGTTTGGGGAACACTGAAGCTTTCTTT; CDR3 protein: CASSGLGNTEAFF; clone size: NA; V gene: TRBV2; J gene: TRBJ1-1; D gene: NA
CDR3 DNA: TGTGCCAGCAGCCTAATGGGAGCGGGGGGCGCGGGAGATACGCAGTATTTT; CDR3 protein: CASSLMGAGGAGDTQYF; clone size: NA; V gene: TRBV7-9; J gene: TRBJ2-3; D gene: TRBD2
CDR3 DNA: TGTGCCAGTAGTATTACGGGACAGGGGGCTTTCCAGCCCCAGCATTTT; CDR3 protein: CASSITGQGAFQPQHF; clone size: NA; V gene: TRBV19; J gene: TRBJ1-5; D gene: TRBD1
CDR3 DNA: TGTGCTAGTGCCCACGGGGCTAGCGGAAATCGAGATACGCAGTATTTT; CDR3 protein: CASAHGASGNRDTQYF; clone size: NA; V gene: TRBV12-5; J gene: TRBJ2-3; D gene: TRBD2
CDR3 DNA: TGTGCCACCTCGGGAATGAACACTGAAGCTTTCTTT; CDR3 protein: CATSGMNTEAFF; clone size: NA; V gene: TRBV5-4; J gene: TRBJ1-1; D gene: NA
CDR3 DNA: TGTGCCAGCAGTGAAACAGGGAGTGAAAAACTGTTTTTT; CDR3 protein: CASSETGSEKLFF; clone size: few; V gene: TRBV6-4; J gene: TRBJ1-4; D gene: NA
CDR3 DNA: TGCGCCAGCAGTCACCCCCGGGACATACCCTGGGATACGCAGTATTTT; CDR3 protein: CASSHPRDIPWDTQYF; clone size: once; V gene: TRBV23-1; J gene: TRBJ2-3; D gene: NA
CDR3 DNA: TGTGCCAGCAGTGAATTGGGCGGGAGGGTTTACAATGAGCAGTTCTTC; CDR3 protein: CASSELGGRVYNEQFF; clone size: NA; V gene: TRBV2; J gene: TRBJ2-1; D gene: TRBD2
CDR3 DNA: TGCAGCGTTGAAGGGGCTCCCGGATCTAGCACAGATACGCAGTATTTT; CDR3 protein: CSVEGAPGSSTDTQYF; clone size: NA; V gene: TRBV29-1; J gene: TRBJ2-3; D gene: NA
CDR3 DNA: TGTGCCAGCAGCTTGGGACAGGTAAACACTGAAGCTTTCTTT; CDR3 protein: CASSLGQVNTEAFF; clone size: NA; V gene: TRBV5-6; J gene: TRBJ1-1; D gene: NA
CDR3 DNA: TGTGCCTGGATGACAGGGTACGCCGGGGAGCTGTTTTTT; CDR3 protein: CAWMTGYAGELFF; clone size: NA; V gene: TRBV30; J gene: TRBJ2-2; D gene: TRBD1
CDR3 DNA: TGTGCCAGCAGCGTAGGGGGGAAGAACACCCGGGAGCTGTTTTTT; CDR3 protein: CASSVGGKNTRELFF; clone size: NA; V gene: TRBV9; J gene: TRBJ2-2; D gene: NA
CDR3 DNA: TGTGCCAGCAGCGCGTCCGGGGCCGCAGCTTCACCCCTCCACTTT; CDR3 protein: CASSASGAAASPLHF; clone size: NA; V gene: TRBV9; J gene: TRBJ1-6; D gene: NA
CDR3 DNA: TGTGCCAGCAGCTCCAGAAGACAGGGGATTGACAATCAGCCCCAGCATTTT; CDR3 protein: CASSSRRQGIDNQPQHF; clone size: NA; V gene: TRBV7-8; J gene: TRBJ1-5; D gene: TRBD1
CDR3 DNA: TGTGCCTGGGGAGGACAGATCTCCTACGAGCAGTACTTC; CDR3 protein: CAWGGQISYEQYF; clone size: NA; V gene: TRBV30; J gene: TRBJ2-7; D gene: NA
CDR3 DNA: TGTGCCAGCAGCCCCCGACAAGCCTACGAGCAGTACTTC; CDR3 protein: CASSPRQAYEQYF; clone size: NA; V gene: TRBV7-9; J gene: TRBJ2-7; D gene: NA
CDR3 DNA: TGTGCCAGCAGCGCCCGTCCTAGCGGGGGGGCCTCGTGGGAGACCCAGTACTTC; CDR3 protein: CASSARPSGGASWETQYF; clone size: NA; V gene: TRBV11-1; J gene: TRBJ2-5; D gene: TRBD2
CDR3 DNA: TGTGCCACCAGCACGGGACAGGGGGCTCTGGGCGGGGAGCTGTTTTTT; CDR3 protein: CATSTGQGALGGELFF; clone size: NA; V gene: TRBV15; J gene: TRBJ2-2; D gene: TRBD1
CDR3 DNA: TGTGCCAGCAGCCCTTCGGATGGCTACACCTTC; CDR3 protein: CASSPSDGYTF; clone size: NA; V gene: TRBV7-9; J gene: TRBJ1-2; D gene: NA
CDR3 DNA: TGTGCCAGCAGTAACCACCGACAGGGGGCGCATAGTGGCTACACCTTC; CDR3 protein: CASSNHRQGAHSGYTF; clone size: NA; V gene: TRBV28; J gene: TRBJ1-2; D gene: TRBD1
CDR3 DNA: TGCAGCGCTACGACTAGCCTTGAAGCTTTCTTT; CDR3 protein: CSATTSLEAFF; clone size: NA; V gene: TRBV29-1; J gene: TRBJ1-1; D gene: NA
CDR3 DNA: TGTGCCTGGAGGGGGAATTGTGGAGGGACGTACCGCTATGGCTACACCTTC; CDR3 protein: CAWRGNCGGTYRYGYTF; clone size: NA; V gene: TRBV30; J gene: TRBJ1-2; D gene: NA
CDR3 DNA: TGTGCCACCAGCAGTCGGACAGCTGGCGTTTCAGGCTACACCTTC; CDR3 protein: CATSSRTAGVSGYTF; clone size: NA; V gene: TRBV15; J gene: TRBJ1-2; D gene: NA
CDR3 DNA: TGTGCCAGCAGTGGAGGGACAGGGAGGCAGCCCCAGCATTTT; CDR3 protein: CASSGGTGRQPQHF; clone size: few; V gene: TRBV6-5; J gene: TRBJ1-5; D gene: TRBD1
CDR3 DNA: TGCGCCAGCAGCGCAAACTTAAATCCGGAGGAAAAACTGTTTTTT; CDR3 protein: CASSANLNPEEKLFF; clone size: NA; V gene: TRBV5-1; J gene: TRBJ1-4; D gene: NA
CDR3 DNA: TGTGCCTCTATCCCTCAGAGGACAGGGAGTTTATCGGCTTTCTTT; CDR3 protein: CASIPQRTGSLSAFF; clone size: NA; V gene: TRBV6-5; J gene: TRBJ1-1; D gene: TRBD1
CDR3 DNA: TGTGCCAGCAGCTTGCCACTAGCGGGTCCCAATGAGCAGTTCTTC; CDR3 protein: CASSLPLAGPNEQFF; clone size: NA; V gene: TRBV5-4; J gene: TRBJ2-1; D gene: TRBD2
CDR3 DNA: TGTGCCAGCAGCCTTCGGAGGAATGAAAAACTGTTTTTT; CDR3 protein: CASSLRRNEKLFF; clone size: once; V gene: TRBV6-4; J gene: TRBJ1-4; D gene: NA
CDR3 DNA: TGTGCCAGCAGGCAACTAGCGGGAGGAGATACGCAGTATTTT; CDR3 protein: CASRQLAGGDTQYF; clone size: NA; V gene: TRBV6-6; J gene: TRBJ2-3; D gene: TRBD2
CDR3 DNA: TGTGCCAGCAGCTGGGGGGAGCGGGAGGGCCGTGGCACAGATACGCAGTATTTT; CDR3 protein: CASSWGEREGRGTDTQYF; clone size: NA; V gene: TRBV5-4; J gene: TRBJ2-3; D gene: TRBD2
CDR3 DNA: TGTGCCAGCAGTGAGGGACAGGGAGTTGAAAAACTGTTTTTT; CDR3 protein: CASSEGQGVEKLFF; clone size: NA; V gene: TRBV6-1; J gene: TRBJ1-4; D gene: TRBD1
CDR3 DNA: TGTGCGCTTGGACCCTCAGCAAGTTACGTTGAAGCTTTCTTT; CDR3 protein: CALGPSASYVEAFF; clone size: NA; V gene: TRBV30; J gene: TRBJ1-1; D gene: NA
CDR3 DNA: TGTGCCAGCAGCTTAACTATTGGGCCCTCCTACGAGCAGTACTTC; CDR3 protein: CASSLTIGPSYEQYF; clone size: NA; V gene: TRBV7-6; J gene: TRBJ2-7; D gene: NA
CDR3 DNA: TGTGCCAGTAGTATCCTGTTTGGAGAGGAGCTGTTTTTT; CDR3 protein: CASSILFGEELFF; clone size: NA; V gene: TRBV19; J gene: TRBJ2-2; D gene: NA
CDR3 DNA: TGCGCCAGCAGCTTTGAGACCCTGAATTCACCCCTCCACTTT; CDR3 protein: CASSFETLNSPLHF; clone size: NA; V gene: TRBV5-1; J gene: TRBJ1-6; D gene: NA
CDR3 DNA: TGTGCCAGCAGTCTCCGTTGGGACGGGGCCGGGGCCAACGTCCTGACTTTC; CDR3 protein: CASSLRWDGAGANVLTF; clone size: NA; V gene: TRBV6-4; J gene: TRBJ2-6; D gene: NA
CDR3 DNA: TGTGCCAGCAGCCCCGTAGTAGGAACTAACGACAACTATGGCTACACCTTC; CDR3 protein: CASSPVVGTNDNYGYTF; clone size: NA; V gene: TRBV5-6; J gene: TRBJ1-2; D gene: NA
CDR3 DNA: TGTGCCAGCAGGGCCGAGATAAACAATCAGCCCCAGCATTTT; CDR3 protein: CASRAEINNQPQHF; clone size: NA; V gene: TRBV28; J gene: TRBJ1-5; D gene: NA
CDR3 DNA: TGTGCCAGCAGTTCCTCGGTACTGGCCCTGGGGACCCAGTACTTC; CDR3 protein: CASSSSVLALGTQYF; clone size: NA; V gene: TRBV6-6; J gene: TRBJ2-5; D gene: NA
CDR3 DNA: TGTGCCAGCAGCCGTCTTCTCGACTATGGCTACACCTTC; CDR3 protein: CASSRLLDYGYTF; clone size: NA; V gene: TRBV5-4; J gene: TRBJ1-2; D gene: NA
CDR3 DNA: TGTGCCAGCAGCCAAGATGGAGGGACAGGATACAATGAGCAGTTCTTC; CDR3 protein: CASSQDGGTGYNEQFF; clone size: NA; V gene: TRBV14; J gene: TRBJ2-1; D gene: TRBD1
CDR3 DNA: TGTGCCAGCAGGTGGGGGGGCGAGCAGTACTTC; CDR3 protein: CASRWGGEQYF; clone size: NA; V gene: TRBV27; J gene: TRBJ2-7; D gene: TRBD2